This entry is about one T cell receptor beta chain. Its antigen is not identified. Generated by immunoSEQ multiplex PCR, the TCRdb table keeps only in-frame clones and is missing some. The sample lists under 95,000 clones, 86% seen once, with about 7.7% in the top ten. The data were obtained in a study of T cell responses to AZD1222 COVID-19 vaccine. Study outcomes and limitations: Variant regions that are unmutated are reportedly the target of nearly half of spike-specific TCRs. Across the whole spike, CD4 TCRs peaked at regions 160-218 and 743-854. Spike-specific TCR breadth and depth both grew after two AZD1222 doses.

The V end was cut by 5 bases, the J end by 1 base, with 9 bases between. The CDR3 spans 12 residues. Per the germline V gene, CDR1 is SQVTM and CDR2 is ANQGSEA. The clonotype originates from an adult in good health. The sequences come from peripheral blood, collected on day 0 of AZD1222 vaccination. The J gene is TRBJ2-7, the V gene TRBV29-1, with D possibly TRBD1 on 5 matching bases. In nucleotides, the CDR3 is TGCAGCGTTCAGACAGCTTCCTACGAGCAGTACTTC. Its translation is CSVQTASYEQYF.